One and the same sample provided the 22 T cell receptor beta chains below, sequenced in a study of blood T cell repertoires in COVID-19 (dated by TCRdb to between 2020 and 2021). The method behind the library was the immunoSEQ multiplex PCR assay. TCRdb limited this immuneACCESS table to in-frame rearrangements with V and J called. A share of clones is missing; checked studies link under half to unresolved V genes, and the rest is unexplained. The sample has roughly 570,000 clones on record, 85% to 90% of them singletons. The top ten clonotypes cover around 8% of the sample. The sample was peripheral blood. All receptors derive from a woman aged 50 to 65 with COVID-19, enrolled during active disease.

This clone has more than one count but fewer than ten. The V call is TRBV2, the J call TRBJ1-5; D is ambiguous. The V gene's germline CDR1 is SNHLY and CDR2 FYNNEI. This CDR3 has 14 residues. The V end was cut by 8 bases, the J end by 4 bases, with 15 bases between. The chain's CDR3 is CASRPGRQNQPQHF. The CDR3 DNA reads as TGTGCCAGCCGTCCAGGTCGGCAAAATCAGCCCCAGCATTTT.

This chain links TRBV27 with TRBJ2-4; no definite D call. V lost 6 bases and J lost 0, with 6 bases in between. The CDR3 is made up of 13 amino acids. Germline assignment: CDR1 MNHEY and CDR2 SMNVEV (reference sequence). The CDR3 region is CASSQIAKNIQYF. As DNA, the CDR3 is TGTGCCAGCAGCCAGATAGCCAAAAACATTCAGTACTTC.

V usage is TRBV7-9 and J usage is TRBJ1-4; 8 bases align to TRBD1. After removal of 10 bases from V and 5 bases from J, the junction contained 3 bases not matched to a gene. Germline V gives CDR1 SEHNR, CDR2 FQNEAQ (reference sequence). The CDR3 totals 12 residues. The CDR3 protein is CATRTGNEKLFF. CDR3 nucleotide sequence: TGTGCCACCCGGACAGGGAATGAAAAACTGTTTTTT. The complete variable domain, with remaining parts taken from reference TRBV7-9 and TRBJ1-4, reads DTGVSQNPRHKITKRGQNVTFRCDPISEHNRLYWYRQTLGQGPEFLTYFQNEAQLEKSRLLSDRFSAERPKGSFSTLEIQRTEQGDSAMYLCATRTGNEKLFFGSGTQLSVL.

The chain links TRBV29-1 to TRBJ2-5, with D perhaps TRBD2 (5 bases). CDR1 and CDR2 (germline): SQVTM, ANQGSEA. The CDR3 is 16 amino acids. V was pared by 0 bases and J by 4 bases, with 18 bases between. The CDR3 DNA reads as TGCAGCGTTGAAGATCGGGGTAAAGAACCCGGAGAGACCCAGTACTTC. Translation gives CSVEDRGKEPGETQYF.

This chain uses TRBV28 with TRBJ2-1; TRBD1 matches at 9 bases. The CDR3 runs 15 residues. The J segment lost 7 bases and the V segment lost 1 base, leaving 5 bases of the junction unmatched. Per the germline V gene, CDR1 is MDHEN and CDR2 is SYDVKM. The CDR3 sequence: CASSLFDDRGNEQFF. For the CDR3, the DNA is TGTGCCAGCAGTTTATTCGATGACAGGGGGAATGAGCAGTTCTTC.

This chain links TRBV6-1 with TRBJ2-2, with D possibly matching TRBD1 (5 bases). Germline V CDR1 and CDR2: MNHNS, SASEGT. The CDR3 covers 15 residues. Trimming removed 2 bases from V and 0 bases from J, with 7 bases in between. Written as DNA, the CDR3 is TGTGCCAGCAGTGAATCAGGGTCGAACACCGGGGAGCTGTTTTTT. This encodes CASSESGSNTGELFF.

This rearrangement joins TRBV6-5 to TRBJ2-1; 8 bases are shared with TRBD2. Germline V gene sequence: CDR1 MNHEY, CDR2 SVGAGI. The CDR3 covers 16 residues. V shed 4 bases and J 6 bases; nucleotides not matched to a gene: 11. This CDR3 reads CASSSLKIAGINEQFF. The CDR3 coding sequence is TGTGCCAGCAGTTCCCTCAAGATAGCGGGGATCAATGAGCAGTTCTTC.

This chain's CDR3 is CASSDRGNYGYTF. CDR3 in DNA: TGTGCCAGTAGCGACAGGGGTAACTATGGCTACACCTTC. The chain combines TRBV19 with TRBJ1-2; 8 nucleotides match TRBD1. Trimming at V came to 6 bases and at J to 1 base, leaving 1 base not matched to a gene. This CDR3 is built from 13 residues. The germline gives CDR1 LNHDA, CDR2 SQIVND (reference sequence).

V and J are TRBV4-2 and TRBJ2-3; the D gene is possibly TRBD2 (7 bases). V was trimmed by 4 bases and J by 4 bases, leaving 18 bases between them. Germline V lookup: CDR1 LGHNA, CDR2 YNFKEQ. The length of the CDR3 is 16 residues. CDR3 amino acids: CASSPWSGGAADTQYF. The CDR3, as DNA: TGTGCCAGCAGCCCTTGGTCTGGGGGGGCGGCAGATACGCAGTATTTT.

The V call is TRBV3-1 (or the pseudogene TRBV3-2), the J call TRBJ1-5; D is possibly TRBD1 (5 bases). V lost 4 bases to trimming and J lost 4 bases, with 11 bases between them. From germline, CDR1 is LGHDT and CDR2 YNNKEL (reference sequence). The CDR3 sequence is 14 residues long. This CDR3 is CASSLDGGNQPQHF. CDR3 nucleotide sequence: TGTGCCAGCAGCCTGGACGGGGGGAATCAGCCCCAGCATTTT.

The chain has TRBV30 and TRBJ2-1; 16 bases are a match to TRBD2. V lost 4 bases and J lost 4; bases outside the gene matches: 10. The germline gives CDR1 GTSNPN, CDR2 SVGIG (reference sequence). This CDR3 has 18 residues. This chain's CDR3 is CAWNKGLAGGQVYNEQFF. The CDR3 nucleotides read TGTGCCTGGAACAAGGGACTAGCGGGGGGGCAGGTTTACAATGAGCAGTTCTTC. Variable domain in full (rest from reference TRBV30 and TRBJ2-1): SQTIHQWPATLVQPVGSPLSLECTVEGTSNPNLYWYRQAAGRGLQLLFYSVGIGQISSEVPQNLSASRPQDRQFILSSKKLLLSDSGFYLCAWNKGLAGGQVYNEQFFGPGTRLTVL.

This rearrangement joins TRBV18 to TRBJ1-2; D is undetermined. Trimming removed 5 bases from V and 3 bases from J, with 16 bases in between. CDR1 and CDR2 (germline): KGHSH, LQKENI. There are 15 residues in the CDR3. CDR3 nucleotides: TGTGCCAGCTCATCGGGGTCTTTCCGGGACTATGGCTACACCTTC. Translation: CASSSGSFRDYGYTF.

The sample holds one count of this clone. The chain joins TRBV15 to TRBJ1-4; 7 bases line up with TRBD1. This CDR3 has 16 residues. Trimming cost V 1 base and J 8 bases; bases outside gene matches: 10. Per germline, CDR1 LNHNV and CDR2 YYDKDF (reference sequence). CDR3 region: CATSRGRGRVGEKLFF. The CDR3 DNA sequence: TGTGCCACCAGCAGAGGGAGGGGGCGCGTAGGGGAAAAACTGTTTTTT.

The V gene is TRBV4-1, the J gene TRBJ2-7, with a possible D match to TRBD2 (6 bases). Germline CDR1 is MGHRA and CDR2 is YSYEKL. The CDR3 length is 14 residues. V lost 0 bases and J 4 bases, leaving 10 bases between the germline ends. The CDR3 is CASSQDRRGYEQYF. The CDR3, as DNA: TGCGCCAGCAGCCAAGATCGACGGGGGTACGAGCAGTACTTC.

The CDR3 nucleotides read TGTGCCAGCGCCCTGACTAGCGGGCCCTCCTACGAGCAGTACTTC. It translates to CASALTSGPSYEQYF. The chain employs TRBV3-1 (or the pseudogene TRBV3-2) and TRBJ2-7; the match to TRBD2 covers 10 bases. Unmatched junction bases numbered 7, after V lost 8 bases and J lost 0 bases. This CDR3 comprises 15 residues. Germline V gives CDR1 LGHDT, CDR2 YNNKEL (reference sequence).

For the CDR3, the DNA is TGTGCCAGCAGTGAAGCGCTTAGGAGGACCAATTACGAGCAGTACTTC. Protein: CASSEALRRTNYEQYF. The V and J genes are TRBV2 and TRBJ2-7; tentative D call: TRBD2 (5 bases). The CDR3 is made up of 16 amino acids. The germline V and J ends were trimmed by 0 bases and 4 bases, with 16 bases remaining between them. Germline values: CDR1 SNHLY, CDR2 FYNNEI.

The genes are TRBV28 and TRBJ2-3, with a weak D call TRBD1 (6 bases). The V end was cut by 5 bases, the J end by 5 bases, with 11 bases between. This CDR3 is 13 amino acids long. Germline loops: CDR1 MDHEN, CDR2 SYDVKM. The chain's CDR3 is CASSLAGEDTQYF. Here the CDR3 DNA reads TGTGCCAGCAGTCTGGCAGGGGAAGATACGCAGTATTTT.

The chain uses TRBV5-6 and TRBJ1-2, with TRBD1 identical over 7 bases. The trim removed 2 bases at V and 4 bases at J, leaving 17 bases unmatched. This CDR3 is 18 amino acids long. Germline values: CDR1 SGHDT, CDR2 YYEEEE. The CDR3 is CASSFDDRVLALGYGYTF. The CDR3 DNA follows: TGTGCCAGCAGCTTCGATGACAGGGTCCTCGCGCTCGGCTATGGCTACACCTTC.

About this clone itself: Other nucleotide sequences in the sample specify the same CDR3. V and J are TRBV30 and TRBJ1-5; D perhaps matches TRBD1 (5 bases). This CDR3 has 13 residues. V dropped 1 base and J dropped 1 base, with 5 bases sitting between them. From germline, CDR1 is GTSNPN and CDR2 SVGIG (reference sequence). As DNA, the CDR3 is TGTGCCTGGAGTGGGGGCAGCAATCAGCCCCAGCATTTT. This gives the protein CAWSGGSNQPQHF.

J is TRBJ2-3 and V is TRBV14, with D possibly TRBD1 on 5 matching bases. The CDR3 is 14 amino acids. The germline gives CDR1 SGHDN, CDR2 FVKESK. V shed 0 bases and J shed 7 bases, with 11 bases lying between them. CDR3 sequence: CASSQDGQGNTQYF. The CDR3 DNA reads as TGTGCCAGCAGCCAAGATGGGCAGGGAAATACGCAGTATTTT.

This chain uses TRBV19 with TRBJ1-5; 8 bases fit TRBD1. CDR3 size: 14 residues. The germline CDR1 and CDR2 sequences are LNHDA and SQIVND (reference sequence). V trimming: 8 bases; J trimming: 0 bases; junction bases outside the gene matches: 3. As DNA, the CDR3 is TGTGCCAGTGGGGGACAGGTTAGCAATCAGCCCCAGCATTTT. Amino acid sequence: CASGGQVSNQPQHF.

This chain joins TRBV28 and TRBJ1-6; tentative D call: TRBD1 (5 bases). V lost 5 bases and J lost 4, with 18 bases in between. The CDR3 contains 17 residues. CDR1 is MDHEN and CDR2 is SYDVKM in the germline V gene. CDR3 protein: CASSPPGRASYNSPLHF. CDR3 sequence (DNA): TGTGCCAGCAGTCCCCCGGGCAGGGCCTCGTATAATTCACCCCTCCACTTT.